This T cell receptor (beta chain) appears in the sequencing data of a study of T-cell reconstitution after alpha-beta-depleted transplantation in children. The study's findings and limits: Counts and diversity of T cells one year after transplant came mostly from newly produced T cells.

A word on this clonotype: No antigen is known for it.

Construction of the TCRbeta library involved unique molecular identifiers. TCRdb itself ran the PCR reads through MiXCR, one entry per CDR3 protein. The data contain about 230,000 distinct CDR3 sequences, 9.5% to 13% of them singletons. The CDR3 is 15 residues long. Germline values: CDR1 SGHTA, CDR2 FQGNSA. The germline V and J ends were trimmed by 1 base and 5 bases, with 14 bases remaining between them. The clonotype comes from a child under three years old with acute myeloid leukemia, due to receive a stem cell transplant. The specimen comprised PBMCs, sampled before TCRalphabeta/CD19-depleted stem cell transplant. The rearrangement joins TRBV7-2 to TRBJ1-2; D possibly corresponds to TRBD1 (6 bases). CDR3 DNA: TGTGCCAGCAGCTTAGTTAGGGGGGGCCTATATGGCTACACCTTC. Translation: CASSLVRGGLYGYTF.